The TCR beta chain described here comes from a study of cytomegalovirus exposure and HLA in healthy donors. The primer mix had 60 Vbeta and 13 Jbeta primers. This table comes from immunoSEQ multiplex PCR, and its TCRdb copy is limited to in-frame clones, with some not included. The table shows 150,000 to 200,000 clones, with over 75% occurring only once. The material sequenced was PBMCs. This receptor was taken from a girl younger than two in good health and CMV-seronegative.

DNA for the CDR3: TGTGCCTGGAGTGTTGAGCTAGCGGGCGGGGAGCTGTTTTTT. Its translation: CAWSVELAGGELFF. This chain joins TRBV30 and TRBJ2-2, with 8 bases matching TRBD2. The length of the CDR3 is 14 residues. Germline V gene lookup returns CDR1 GTSNPN and CDR2 SVGIG (reference sequence). V lost 0 bases, J lost 7 bases, and 4 bases stayed unmatched.